Following are 14 T cell receptor beta chains from one sample sequenced in a study of blood T cell repertoires in COVID-19. Assay used: immunoSEQ multiplex PCR; TCRdb lists only in-frame clones, some missing. Of about 60,000 clones listed, around 73% are singletons. The sample consisted of peripheral blood. Source of these receptors: a man older than 75 with acute or convalescent COVID-19.

The chain employs TRBV9 and TRBJ1-6, with D uncertain. CDR1 and CDR2 from the germline V gene are SGDLS and YYNGEE. V gave up 0 bases and J gave up 6 bases, with 7 bases separating them. The CDR3 sequence is 14 residues long. Written as DNA, the CDR3 is TGTGCCAGCAGCGTAGACACCGCTAATTCACCCCTCCACTTT. This encodes CASSVDTANSPLHF. The whole variable domain, remainder taken from reference TRBV9 and TRBJ1-6, is DSGVTQTPKHLITATGQRVTLRCSPRSGDLSVYWYQQSLDQGLQFLIQYYNGEERAKGNILERFSAQQFPDLHSELNLSSLELGDSALYFCASSVDTANSPLHFGNGTRLTVT.

The chain joins TRBV9 to TRBJ2-3; D not certain. The V gene's germline CDR1 is SGDLS and CDR2 YYNGEE. V shed 0 bases and J shed 1 base, with 12 bases lying between them. CDR3 length: 16 amino acids. The CDR3 loop reads CASSVENGLGTDTQYF. CDR3 sequence (DNA): TGTGCCAGCAGCGTAGAGAACGGTCTGGGCACAGATACGCAGTATTTT.

The rearrangement joins TRBV25-1 to TRBJ2-3; D may be TRBD2 (8 bases). The germline gives CDR1 MGHDK, CDR2 SYGVNS. V was cut by 3 bases and J by 11 bases, with 24 bases left in between. The CDR3 sequence is 16 residues long. CDR3 sequence (DNA): TGTGCCAGCAGTGACCCTAACAGGGGCGACCTAGCGGGGCAGTATTTT. Amino acids: CASSDPNRGDLAGQYF. The variable domain in full, with the rest retrieved from reference TRBV25-1 and TRBJ2-3, is EADIYQTPRYLVIGTGKKITLECSQTMGHDKMYWYQQDPGMELHLIHYSYGVNSTEKGDLSSESTVSRIRTEHFPLTLESARPSHTSQYLCASSDPNRGDLAGQYFGPGTRLTVL.

The chain couples TRBV18 to TRBJ2-6; a weak D match, TRBD1 (6 bases). V was trimmed by 6 bases and J by 0 bases, leaving 15 bases between them. The CDR3 has 17 residues. CDR1 is KGHSH, CDR2 LQKENI, per germline. The CDR3 loop is CASSRTTGNSGANVLTF. Here the CDR3 DNA reads TGTGCCAGCTCCCGAACAACAGGGAACTCTGGGGCCAACGTCCTGACTTTC.

As DNA, the CDR3 is TGTGCCTGGATAGCGGGAGGGCTCAATGAGCAGTTCTTC. Translation gives CAWIAGGLNEQFF. The chain uses TRBV30 and TRBJ2-1; 11 positions match TRBD2. Germline-derived CDR1 and CDR2 are GTSNPN and SVGIG (reference sequence). This CDR3 contains 13 residues. Trimming at V came to 4 bases and at J to 6 bases, leaving 2 bases not matched to a gene.

V gene TRBV19 combines with J gene TRBJ1-1, with 9 nucleotides matching TRBD1. Losses at the gene ends were 5 bases for V and 9 bases for J; bases not matched to a gene: 7. This CDR3 comprises 13 residues. CDR1 and CDR2 (germline): LNHDA, SQIVND (reference sequence). CDR3 in DNA: TGTGCCAGTAGTCCACAGGGGGCGCGGAAAGCTTTCTTT. This gives the protein CASSPQGARKAFF.

This sequence joins TRBV6-1 and TRBJ1-5; D unclear. CDR1 is MNHNS, CDR2 SASEGT, per germline. Trimming left V 1 base short and J 5 bases short, with 15 bases between. This CDR3 is 16 amino acids long. The CDR3 protein is CASSEGHQAFHQPQHF. CDR3 in DNA: TGTGCCAGCAGTGAAGGTCACCAAGCGTTCCATCAGCCCCAGCATTTT.

V and J are TRBV30 and TRBJ1-5, with TRBD1 matching 7 bases. J lost 4 bases, V lost 2 bases, and 8 bases had no gene match. From germline, CDR1 is GTSNPN and CDR2 SVGIG (reference sequence). CDR3 size: 15 residues. CDR3 DNA sequence: TGTGCCTGGAGTACAGGGGAAGTAAGTAATCAGCCCCAGCATTTT. This sequence encodes CAWSTGEVSNQPQHF.

The rearrangement joins TRBV7-9 to TRBJ2-5; a possible D gene is TRBD1 (6 bases). Germline V lookup: CDR1 SEHNR, CDR2 FQNEAQ (reference sequence). V lost 2 bases and J lost 4, with 11 bases in between. There are 14 residues in the CDR3. The CDR3 DNA is TGTGCCAGCAGCTTAACGGACAGAGGAGAGACCCAGTACTTC. This sequence encodes CASSLTDRGETQYF.

This clone was counted a few times. The V gene is TRBV24-1, the J gene TRBJ1-1, with D maybe TRBD1 (5 bases). This CDR3 has 14 amino acids. V was pared by 3 bases and J by 7 bases, with 14 bases between. Per germline, CDR1 KGHDR and CDR2 SFDVKD. CDR3 sequence reads: CATSDRGGAGEAFF. CDR3 coding DNA: TGTGCCACCAGTGATAGGGGAGGCGCAGGTGAAGCTTTCTTT.

The V and J genes are TRBV2 and TRBJ2-1; the match to TRBD2 covers 7 bases. Germline V gene lookup returns CDR1 SNHLY and CDR2 FYNNEI. This CDR3 comprises 15 residues. Unmatched junction bases numbered 8, after V lost 6 bases and J lost 3 bases. The CDR3 DNA follows: TGTGCCAGCAGACCTCAAGCGGGGAACTACAATGAGCAGTTCTTC. Its protein product is CASRPQAGNYNEQFF.

This clone turned up a few times. The chain couples TRBV19 to TRBJ2-7, with 9 bases aligning to TRBD1. CDR3 length equals 14 residues. V lost 5 bases and J lost 5; bases outside the gene matches: 7. Germline values: CDR1 LNHDA, CDR2 SQIVND (reference sequence). CDR3 in amino acids: CASSVGTGFDEQYF. CDR3 DNA: TGTGCCAGTAGTGTGGGGACAGGGTTCGACGAGCAGTACTTC.

This chain uses TRBV6-2 or TRBV6-3 with TRBJ2-1; no reliable D call. In germline, CDR1 is MNHEY, CDR2 SVGEGT. The CDR3 covers 15 residues. The V and J ends lost 4 bases and 5 bases respectively, with 15 bases between them. The CDR3 is CASSSDFTPNNEQFF. CDR3 coding DNA: TGTGCCAGCAGTTCAGACTTCACCCCCAACAATGAGCAGTTCTTC.

This clone was picked up a small number of times. The rearrangement joins TRBV7-9 to TRBJ2-7; D remains unclear. The CDR3 is made up of 11 amino acids. Trimming stripped 5 bases from V and 3 bases from J, with 5 bases between. The germline V gene encodes CDR1 SEHNR and CDR2 FQNEAQ (reference sequence). The CDR3 DNA reads as TGTGCCAGCAGCCCTAACTACGAGCAGTACTTC. Encoded protein: CASSPNYEQYF. Full variable domain (outside the CDR3, taken from reference TRBV7-9 and TRBJ2-7): DTGVSQNPRHKITKRGQNVTFRCDPISEHNRLYWYRQTLGQGPEFLTYFQNEAQLEKSRLLSDRFSAERPKGSFSTLEIQRTEQGDSAMYLCASSPNYEQYFGPGTRLTVT.